Listed below are T cell receptor beta chains from one sample, sequenced in a study of T cells expressing NK-cell markers. TCRdb re-called the 5' RACE reads; every CDR3 protein appears as one record, without DNA. The repertoire shows a few hundred thousand distinct CDR3 sequences; the top ten hold 3% to 4.5%. Sequenced material: blood T cells: a sorted CD56 or NKG2C T cell subset, CD4+ or CD8+ T cells, or bulk PBMC T cells (not recorded which). These receptors were obtained from a man between 18 and 29 years old in good health. Each CDR3 is given with its conserved first and last residue.

TRBV7-2,TRBJ2-3,12,CASSLEASTQYF
TRBV5-1,TRBJ1-1,15,CASSLEALKNTEAFF
TRBV29-1,TRBJ1-1,16,CSVSGTGGLGNTEAFF
TRBV27,TRBJ1-5,15,CASSLQGALGQPQHF
TRBV10-3,TRBJ1-6,13,CAISESEGSPLHF
TRBV29-1,TRBJ1-1,11,CSVDSTVEAFF
TRBV7-8,TRBJ1-1,13,CASSLALPGEAFF
TRBV3-1,TRBJ1-5,12,CASSHEGQPQHF
TRBV7-2,TRBJ2-5,16,CASSLGGSGARVTQYF
TRBV4-2,TRBJ2-3,16,CASSQGEGTSTDTQYF
TRBV9,TRBJ2-7,14,CASSPREGAREQYF
TRBV12-3/TRBV12-4,TRBJ2-3,15,CASSHGTLRTDTQYF
TRBV3-1,TRBJ2-7,15,CASSQDPATGSEQYF
TRBV4-3,TRBJ1-5,16,CASSQDSTGVNQPQHF
TRBV11-2,TRBJ2-1,16,CASSSRGGRAWNEQFF
TRBV11-3,TRBJ2-3,14,CASSPRSQPDTQYF
TRBV9,TRBJ2-6,18,CASSASGTGISGANVLTF
TRBV5-1,TRBJ2-1,13,CASSPRQGGLKFF
TRBV18,TRBJ2-1,17,CASSPLSLAGGNNEQFF
TRBV12-3/TRBV12-4,TRBJ2-3,15,CASRPTGGKPDTQYF
TRBV4-2,TRBJ1-3,15,CASSQDSHMGDTIYF
TRBV12-3/TRBV12-4,TRBJ2-1,12,CASSPLAGEQFF
TRBV7-9,TRBJ2-1,15,CASSLLAGVRNEQFF
TRBV5-1,TRBJ2-7,16,CASSLAGGRSSYEQYF
TRBV4-2,TRBJ1-5,15,CASSPGGGGNQPQHF
TRBV20-1,TRBJ2-3,14,CSATTSTSTDTQYF